This T cell receptor beta chain originates from a study of T cell changes during pregnancy in multiple sclerosis. This table comes from immunoSEQ multiplex PCR, and its TCRdb copy is limited to in-frame clones, with some not included. The data hold 100,000 or so clones, with 91% observed a single time. There are 15 residues in the CDR3. With V trimmed by 6 bases and J by 3 bases, 5 bases remained unmatched. Germline V gene lookup returns CDR1 KGHSH and CDR2 LQKENI. The rearrangement joins TRBV18 to TRBJ2-7, with 13 nucleotides matching TRBD2. The sequences come from peripheral blood, collected in the second trimester of pregnancy. The TCR comes from a female donor with multiple sclerosis, enrolled in a pregnancy study. The CDR3 coding sequence is TGTGCCAGCTCGCTACTAGCGGGAGGGAACTACGAGCAGTACTTC. Translated, it gives CASSLLAGGNYEQYF. Full variable domain (rest looked up from reference TRBV18 and TRBJ2-7): NAGVMQNPRHLVRRRGQEARLRCSPMKGHSHVYWYRQLPEEGLKFMVYLQKENIIDESGMPKERFSAEFPKEGPSILRIQQVVRGDSAAYFCASSLLAGGNYEQYFGPGTRLTVT.